These 2 T cell receptor beta chains came from one sample sequenced in a study of cytotoxic CD8 clonotypes in ibrutinib-treated CLL. Method: immunoSEQ multiplex PCR; TCRdb's copy keeps in-frame clones and lacks some. The sample holds around 40,000 clones, 60% to 75% seen once. The specimen was PBMCs, collected at disease progression, from a patient treated with ibrutinib. Receptor source: a human donor with chronic lymphocytic leukemia.

The rearrangement uses TRBV6-5 and TRBJ2-3, with a tentative D call TRBD2 (5 bases). CDR3 size: 13 residues. Trimming took 6 bases from V and 4 from J, leaving 11 bases between them. Germline V gives CDR1 MNHEY, CDR2 SVGAGI. The CDR3 is CASRAGQADTQYF. The DNA of the CDR3 is TGTGCCAGCAGGGCGGGCCAGGCAGATACGCAGTATTTT.

This clone occurred once. The genes are TRBV29-1 and TRBJ2-3; TRBD2 matches at 8 bases. In germline, CDR1 is SQVTM, CDR2 ANQGSEA. The CDR3 totals 14 residues. Germline trimming cut 8 bases from V and 4 bases from J; bases unmatched to any gene: 11. CDR3 nucleotides: TGCAGCATTATACTAGCGGCCGGAGCAGATACGCAGTATTTT. This sequence encodes CSIILAAGADTQYF.